Listed below are T cell receptor beta chains from one sample, sequenced in a study of blood T cell repertoires in COVID-19. The protocol was immunoSEQ multiplex PCR, while the TCRdb copy is restricted to in-frame clones and leaves out a portion. Of about 200,000 clones detected, 70% to 90% appear once; the ten largest clones hold about 0.95%. The source material was peripheral blood. The receptor set was obtained from a man between 60 and 70 years old with COVID-19, enrolled during active disease. Each CDR3 is given with its conserved first and last residue. Each record gives: J gene, V gene, D gene, CDR3 length, clone size, CDR3 DNA, CDR3 protein. D genes are given only for firm matches. Clone sizes are given selectively: once, few, many, or a class where the clone is expanded.

j_gene: TRBJ1-2; v_gene: TRBV12-3/TRBV12-4; d_gene: -; len: 13; abundance: -; CDR3nt: TGTGCCAGCAGTCCGAACAGGGACGCGAGCTACACCTTC; CDR3aa: CASSPNRDASYTF
j_gene: TRBJ1-6; v_gene: TRBV11-2; d_gene: -; len: 13; abundance: -; CDR3nt: TGTGCCAGCAGCTTATCTCGGGGTTCACCCCTCCACTTT; CDR3aa: CASSLSRGSPLHF
j_gene: TRBJ1-5; v_gene: TRBV28; d_gene: TRBD1; len: 15; abundance: -; CDR3nt: TGTGCCAGCAGGCTGACAGGGGGCGGAAATCAGCCCCAGCATTTT; CDR3aa: CASRLTGGGNQPQHF
j_gene: TRBJ1-5; v_gene: TRBV28; d_gene: TRBD1; len: 14; abundance: -; CDR3nt: TGTGCCAGCAGTTCCGGACAGGGGAATCAGCCCCAGCATTTT; CDR3aa: CASSSGQGNQPQHF
j_gene: TRBJ2-7; v_gene: TRBV20-1; d_gene: -; len: 11; abundance: -; CDR3nt: TGCAGTGCCGCGGCCTCCTACGAGCAGTACTTC; CDR3aa: CSAAASYEQYF
j_gene: TRBJ1-5; v_gene: TRBV7-8; d_gene: TRBD1; len: 13; abundance: few; CDR3nt: TGTGCCACTGGGGACAGGGGCTCTCAGCCCCAGCATTTT; CDR3aa: CATGDRGSQPQHF
j_gene: TRBJ2-7; v_gene: TRBV18; d_gene: -; len: 15; abundance: -; CDR3nt: TGTGCCAGCTCACCACCTTCCACAGTCCTCTACGAGCAGTACTTC; CDR3aa: CASSPPSTVLYEQYF
j_gene: TRBJ2-5; v_gene: TRBV5-6; d_gene: -; len: 16; abundance: -; CDR3nt: TGTGCCAGCAGCCCCCGAACGAAACCACTGCAAGAGACCCAGTACTTC; CDR3aa: CASSPRTKPLQETQYF
j_gene: TRBJ1-1; v_gene: TRBV29-1; d_gene: -; len: 15; abundance: -; CDR3nt: TGCAGCGTTGCCTCTATTCAAGGGAGGAACACTGAAGCTTTCTTT; CDR3aa: CSVASIQGRNTEAFF
j_gene: TRBJ1-4; v_gene: TRBV7-6; d_gene: -; len: 16; abundance: few; CDR3nt: TGTGCCAGCAGCTTAGAGGCCGGACACTTGAATGAAAAACTGTTTTTT; CDR3aa: CASSLEAGHLNEKLFF
j_gene: TRBJ1-2; v_gene: TRBV5-8; d_gene: -; len: 14; abundance: -; CDR3nt: TGTGCCAGCAGCTTGCAGGAGGGCCTCTATGGCTACACCTTC; CDR3aa: CASSLQEGLYGYTF
j_gene: TRBJ2-3; v_gene: TRBV4-1; d_gene: -; len: 15; abundance: -; CDR3nt: TGCGCCAGCAGCCAAGAGAGGATAGCGGAAGATACGCAGTATTTT; CDR3aa: CASSQERIAEDTQYF
j_gene: TRBJ1-1; v_gene: TRBV18; d_gene: TRBD1; len: 18; abundance: -; CDR3nt: TGTGCCAGCTCACCACCAGGGACAGGGAAGATGGGGCGCACTGAAGCTTTCTTT; CDR3aa: CASSPPGTGKMGRTEAFF
j_gene: TRBJ1-3; v_gene: TRBV4-2; d_gene: TRBD1; len: 15; abundance: -; CDR3nt: TGTGCCAGCAGCCAAGACGGGACAGCTGGAAACACCATATATTTT; CDR3aa: CASSQDGTAGNTIYF
j_gene: TRBJ2-5; v_gene: TRBV19; d_gene: TRBD1; len: 15; abundance: -; CDR3nt: TGTGCCAGTAGTATAGGACAGGGATCGGGGGAGACCCAGTACTTC; CDR3aa: CASSIGQGSGETQYF
j_gene: TRBJ1-5; v_gene: TRBV6-5; d_gene: -; len: 14; abundance: -; CDR3nt: TGTGCCAGCAGAGCAGGACAGAGCAATCAGCCCCAGCATTTT; CDR3aa: CASRAGQSNQPQHF
j_gene: TRBJ2-4; v_gene: TRBV19; d_gene: -; len: 14; abundance: -; CDR3nt: TGTGCCAGTCGGGGGGCGAGAACCAAAAACATTCAGTACTTC; CDR3aa: CASRGARTKNIQYF
j_gene: TRBJ1-1; v_gene: TRBV19; d_gene: -; len: 15; abundance: few; CDR3nt: TGTGCCAGTACCGTGACTCTGGCAGTTTTAGCTGAAGCTTTCTTT; CDR3aa: CASTVTLAVLAEAFF
j_gene: TRBJ1-1; v_gene: TRBV7-2; d_gene: -; len: 14; abundance: -; CDR3nt: TGTGCCAGCAGCTTAGTCCCAGGACTCACTGAAGCTTTCTTT; CDR3aa: CASSLVPGLTEAFF
j_gene: TRBJ1-3; v_gene: TRBV20-1; d_gene: -; len: 14; abundance: -; CDR3nt: TGCAGTGCTAGTATCGCGGGCTCTGGAAACACCATATATTTT; CDR3aa: CSASIAGSGNTIYF
j_gene: TRBJ1-1; v_gene: TRBV18; d_gene: TRBD1; len: 15; abundance: -; CDR3nt: TGTGCCAGCTCACCAACGGGACAGGGGGCATCTGAAGCTTTCTTT; CDR3aa: CASSPTGQGASEAFF
j_gene: TRBJ2-7; v_gene: TRBV30; d_gene: TRBD2; len: 13; abundance: once; CDR3nt: TGTGCCTGGAGACGACTAGCCTCCTACGAGCAGTACTTC; CDR3aa: CAWRRLASYEQYF
j_gene: TRBJ2-7; v_gene: TRBV18; d_gene: TRBD1; len: 14; abundance: -; CDR3nt: TGTGCCAGCTCACCCGGGACAGGACTCTACGAGCAGTACTTC; CDR3aa: CASSPGTGLYEQYF
j_gene: TRBJ1-4; v_gene: TRBV7-9; d_gene: -; len: 15; abundance: -; CDR3nt: TGTGCCAGCAGCTTAGGGACAGCGGGGGGTGAAAAACTGTTTTTT; CDR3aa: CASSLGTAGGEKLFF
j_gene: TRBJ2-5; v_gene: TRBV5-1; d_gene: TRBD1; len: 14; abundance: -; CDR3nt: TGCGCCAGCAGCTTAAACAGGGGGCGGGAGACCCAGTACTTC; CDR3aa: CASSLNRGRETQYF
j_gene: TRBJ1-2; v_gene: TRBV30; d_gene: TRBD1; len: 14; abundance: -; CDR3nt: TGTGCCTGGAGTGCACAGGGGGCGAGCTATGGCTACACCTTC; CDR3aa: CAWSAQGASYGYTF
j_gene: TRBJ2-7; v_gene: TRBV27; d_gene: -; len: 14; abundance: once; CDR3nt: TGTGCCAGCAGTTTAATCGCCGGGGACTACGAGCAGTACTTC; CDR3aa: CASSLIAGDYEQYF
j_gene: TRBJ1-5; v_gene: TRBV6-4; d_gene: -; len: 13; abundance: -; CDR3nt: TGTGCCAGCAGTGGACAGGAAAATCAGCCCCAGCATTTT; CDR3aa: CASSGQENQPQHF
j_gene: TRBJ1-2; v_gene: TRBV2; d_gene: TRBD1; len: 14; abundance: few; CDR3nt: TGTGCCAGCAGGACAGGGAAAGCTAACTATGGCTACACCTTC; CDR3aa: CASRTGKANYGYTF
j_gene: TRBJ1-1; v_gene: TRBV30; d_gene: TRBD1; len: 13; abundance: once; CDR3nt: TGTGCCTGGAGGGACAGGGCTACTACTGAAGCTTTCTTT; CDR3aa: CAWRDRATTEAFF
j_gene: TRBJ2-3; v_gene: TRBV5-6; d_gene: TRBD2; len: 16; abundance: -; CDR3nt: TGTGCCAGCAGCTTGGGACTAGCGGGAGGTATAGATACGCAGTATTTT; CDR3aa: CASSLGLAGGIDTQYF
j_gene: TRBJ1-4; v_gene: TRBV7-2; d_gene: TRBD1; len: 17; abundance: -; CDR3nt: TGTGCCAGCAGCTCCCGGGACAGGGGGAGGATGGATGAAAAACTGTTTTTT; CDR3aa: CASSSRDRGRMDEKLFF
j_gene: TRBJ1-2; v_gene: TRBV6-5; d_gene: -; len: 14; abundance: -; CDR3nt: TGTGCCAGCAGTACCCAGGGGACACCCTATGGCTACACCTTC; CDR3aa: CASSTQGTPYGYTF
j_gene: TRBJ1-6; v_gene: TRBV19; d_gene: -; len: 18; abundance: -; CDR3nt: TGTGCCAGTAGTACCCGCACAGGGATGAAAACCTATAATTCACCCCTCCACTTT; CDR3aa: CASSTRTGMKTYNSPLHF
j_gene: TRBJ1-5; v_gene: TRBV4-3; d_gene: TRBD1; len: 14; abundance: -; CDR3nt: TGCGCCAGCAGCCCCGGGACAGGGGCAGGGCCCCAGCATTTT; CDR3aa: CASSPGTGAGPQHF
j_gene: TRBJ2-1; v_gene: TRBV7-6; d_gene: TRBD1; len: 15; abundance: -; CDR3nt: TGTGCCAGCAGCATCCGCCGGGACAGAGACAATGAGCAGTTCTTC; CDR3aa: CASSIRRDRDNEQFF
j_gene: TRBJ1-5; v_gene: TRBV28; d_gene: TRBD1; len: 11; abundance: once; CDR3nt: TGTGCCAGCAGTGCAGGGGGCCGCCAGCATTTT; CDR3aa: CASSAGGRQHF
j_gene: TRBJ2-3; v_gene: TRBV5-1; d_gene: -; len: 14; abundance: -; CDR3nt: TGCGCCAGCAGCGGGCAGGGGAACACAGATACGCAGTATTTT; CDR3aa: CASSGQGNTDTQYF
j_gene: TRBJ1-2; v_gene: TRBV30; d_gene: TRBD1; len: 14; abundance: -; CDR3nt: TGTGCCTGGAGCCGGGACAGGGGCCTCTATGGCTACACCTTC; CDR3aa: CAWSRDRGLYGYTF
j_gene: TRBJ2-1; v_gene: TRBV19; d_gene: TRBD2; len: 15; abundance: -; CDR3nt: TGTGCCAGTAGTTCAACTAGCGGGAATAACAATGAGCAGTTCTTC; CDR3aa: CASSSTSGNNNEQFF
j_gene: TRBJ1-1; v_gene: TRBV7-9; d_gene: -; len: 14; abundance: -; CDR3nt: TGTGCCAGCAGCTTACTCCTAATGAACACTGAAGCTTTCTTT; CDR3aa: CASSLLLMNTEAFF
j_gene: TRBJ1-1; v_gene: TRBV28; d_gene: TRBD1; len: 15; abundance: -; CDR3nt: TGTGCCATTGGAGGGGACAGGGTAATAAGTACTGAAGCTTTCTTT; CDR3aa: CAIGGDRVISTEAFF
j_gene: TRBJ2-7; v_gene: TRBV7-8; d_gene: TRBD1; len: 14; abundance: -; CDR3nt: TGTGCCAGCAGCGGACAGGGATACTCCTACGAGCAGTACTTC; CDR3aa: CASSGQGYSYEQYF
j_gene: TRBJ1-1; v_gene: TRBV30; d_gene: -; len: 13; abundance: -; CDR3nt: TGTGCCTGGAGGGCAGGGTCCGGCACTGAAGCTTTCTTT; CDR3aa: CAWRAGSGTEAFF
j_gene: TRBJ2-7; v_gene: TRBV28; d_gene: TRBD1; len: 16; abundance: once; CDR3nt: TGTGCCAGCAGATCAATACCGGGACAGTCCTCCTACGAGCAGTACTTC; CDR3aa: CASRSIPGQSSYEQYF
j_gene: TRBJ1-4; v_gene: TRBV19; d_gene: TRBD1; len: 17; abundance: -; CDR3nt: TGTGCCAGTAGAACCGGGACAGGGGGCTCAACTAATGAAAAACTGTTTTTT; CDR3aa: CASRTGTGGSTNEKLFF
j_gene: TRBJ1-2; v_gene: TRBV29-1; d_gene: -; len: 16; abundance: -; CDR3nt: TGCAGCGTTGAGGGCCCCCGGGGAGAGGGTGGCTATGGCTACACCTTC; CDR3aa: CSVEGPRGEGGYGYTF